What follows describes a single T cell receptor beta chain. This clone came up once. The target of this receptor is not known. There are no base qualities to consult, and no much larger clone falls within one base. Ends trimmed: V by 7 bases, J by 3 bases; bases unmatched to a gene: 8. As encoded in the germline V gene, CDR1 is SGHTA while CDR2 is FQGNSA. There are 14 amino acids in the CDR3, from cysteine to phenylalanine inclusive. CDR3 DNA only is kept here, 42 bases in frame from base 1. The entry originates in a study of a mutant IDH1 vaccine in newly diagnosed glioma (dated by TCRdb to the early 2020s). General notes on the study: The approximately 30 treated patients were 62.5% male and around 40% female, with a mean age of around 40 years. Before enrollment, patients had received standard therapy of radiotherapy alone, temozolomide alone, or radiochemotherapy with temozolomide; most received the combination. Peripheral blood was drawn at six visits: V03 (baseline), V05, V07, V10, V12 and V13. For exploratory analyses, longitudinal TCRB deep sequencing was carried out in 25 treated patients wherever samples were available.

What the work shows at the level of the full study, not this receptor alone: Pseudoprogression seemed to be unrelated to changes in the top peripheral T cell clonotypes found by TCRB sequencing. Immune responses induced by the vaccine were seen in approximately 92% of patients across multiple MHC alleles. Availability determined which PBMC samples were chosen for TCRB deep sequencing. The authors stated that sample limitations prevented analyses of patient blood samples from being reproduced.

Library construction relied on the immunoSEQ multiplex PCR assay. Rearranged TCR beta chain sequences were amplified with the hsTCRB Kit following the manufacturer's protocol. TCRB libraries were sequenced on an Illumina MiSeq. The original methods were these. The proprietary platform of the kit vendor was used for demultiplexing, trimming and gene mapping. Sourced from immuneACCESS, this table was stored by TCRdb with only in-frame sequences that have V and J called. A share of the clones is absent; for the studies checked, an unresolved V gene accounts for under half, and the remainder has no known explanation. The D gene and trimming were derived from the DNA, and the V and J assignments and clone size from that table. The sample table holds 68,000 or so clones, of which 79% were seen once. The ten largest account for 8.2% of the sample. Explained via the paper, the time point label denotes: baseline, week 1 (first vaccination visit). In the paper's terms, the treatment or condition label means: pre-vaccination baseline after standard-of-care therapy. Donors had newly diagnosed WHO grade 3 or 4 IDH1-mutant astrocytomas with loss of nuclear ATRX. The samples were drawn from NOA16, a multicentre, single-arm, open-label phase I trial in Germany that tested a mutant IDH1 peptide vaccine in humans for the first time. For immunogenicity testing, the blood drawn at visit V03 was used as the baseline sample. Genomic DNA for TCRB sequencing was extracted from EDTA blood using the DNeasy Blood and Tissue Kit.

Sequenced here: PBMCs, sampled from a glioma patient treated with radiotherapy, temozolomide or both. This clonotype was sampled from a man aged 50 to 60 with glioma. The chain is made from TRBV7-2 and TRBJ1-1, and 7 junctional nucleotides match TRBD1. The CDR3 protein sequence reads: CASMRGPGDTEAFF. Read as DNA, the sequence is TGTGCCAGCATGAGGGGGCCGGGTGACACTGAAGCTTTCTTT.